These 3 T cell receptor beta chains were all obtained from the same sample, sequenced in a study of early T cells in non-severe SARS-CoV-2 infection. TCRdb re-analysed the 5' RACE reads in MiXCR, keeping a single row per CDR3 protein. The sample holds about 87,000 distinct CDR3 sequences, 14% seen once. Sequenced material: whole blood. Receptors were obtained from an adult who was a healthcare worker with PCR-confirmed SARS-CoV-2 infection or an uninfected control (not recorded which).

This clonotype was found many times. V and J are TRBV19 and TRBJ1-5; no definite D call. The CDR3 is 13 amino acids. Between the trimmed V and J ends, which lost 7 bases and 5 bases, there was a span of 12 bases. Germline V gene lookup returns CDR1 LNHDA and CDR2 SQIVND (reference sequence). The CDR3 DNA is TGTGCCAGTACCCGGGGATGGGATCAGCCCCAGCATTTT. This encodes CASTRGWDQPQHF.

This clonotype was recorded many times. The CDR3 is CASTEQQTGSSYEQYF. As DNA, the CDR3 is TGCGCCAGCACAGAGCAGCAGACAGGGAGCTCCTACGAGCAGTACTTC. V is TRBV5-1 and J is TRBJ2-7; 7 bases agree with TRBD1. From germline, CDR1 is SGHRS and CDR2 YFSETQ. J lost 0 bases, V lost 6 bases, and 12 bases had no gene match. This CDR3 is 16 amino acids long.

This clonotype was detected a few times. The chain combines TRBV6-2 or TRBV6-3 with TRBJ2-7; D is unresolved. CDR1 is MNHEY, CDR2 SVGEGT, per germline. CDR3 size: 13 residues. V lost 6 bases and J lost 3, with 12 bases in between. In nucleotides, the CDR3 is TGTGCCAGCAGCCCACCCCAGATCTACGAGCAGTACTTC. Protein: CASSPPQIYEQYF.